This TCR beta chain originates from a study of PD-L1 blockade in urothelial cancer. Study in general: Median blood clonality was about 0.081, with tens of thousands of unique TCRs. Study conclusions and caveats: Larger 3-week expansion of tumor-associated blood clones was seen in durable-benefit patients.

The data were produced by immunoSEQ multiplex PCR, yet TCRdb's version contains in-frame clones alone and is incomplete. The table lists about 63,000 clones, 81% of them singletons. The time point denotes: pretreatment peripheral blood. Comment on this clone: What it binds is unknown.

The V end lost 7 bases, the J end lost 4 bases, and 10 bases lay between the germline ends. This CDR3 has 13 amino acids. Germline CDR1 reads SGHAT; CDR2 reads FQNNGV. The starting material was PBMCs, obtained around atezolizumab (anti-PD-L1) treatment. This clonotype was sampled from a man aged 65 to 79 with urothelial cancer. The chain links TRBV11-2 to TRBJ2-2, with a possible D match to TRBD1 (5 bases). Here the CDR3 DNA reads TGTGCCAGCACCCAGGGAAGCACCGGGGAGCTGTTTTTT. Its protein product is CASTQGSTGELFF.